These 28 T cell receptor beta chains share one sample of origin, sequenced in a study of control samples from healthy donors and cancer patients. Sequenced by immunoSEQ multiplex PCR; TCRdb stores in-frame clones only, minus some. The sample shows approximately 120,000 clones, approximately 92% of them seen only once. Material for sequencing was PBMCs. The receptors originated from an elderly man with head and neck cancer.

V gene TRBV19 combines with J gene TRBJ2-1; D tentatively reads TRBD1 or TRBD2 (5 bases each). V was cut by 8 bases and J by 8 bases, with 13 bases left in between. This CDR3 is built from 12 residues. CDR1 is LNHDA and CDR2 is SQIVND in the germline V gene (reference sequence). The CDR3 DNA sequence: TGTGCCAGTCAATTCCCGGGACATGAGCAGTTCTTC. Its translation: CASQFPGHEQFF. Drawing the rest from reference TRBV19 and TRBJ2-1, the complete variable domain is DGGITQSPKYLFRKEGQNVTLSCEQNLNHDAMYWYRQDPGQGLRLIYYSQIVNDFQKGDIAEGYSVSREKKESFPLTVTSAQKNPTAFYLCASQFPGHEQFFGPGTRLTVL.

CDR3 in DNA: TGCGCCAGCAGCCAAGTAATTTCGGGAGAGGGGTACGAGCAGTACTTC. This sequence encodes CASSQVISGEGYEQYF. The chain couples TRBV4-1 to TRBJ2-7; D might be TRBD2 (6 bases). The CDR3 contains 16 residues. The V gene lost 1 base and the J gene lost 4 bases, with 17 bases spanning the gap. Germline V gene sequence: CDR1 MGHRA, CDR2 YSYEKL.

CDR3 in amino acids: CASSSGVRGSPLHF. The CDR3 DNA is TGTGCCAGCAGCTCAGGGGTGCGCGGTTCACCCCTCCACTTT. The V and J genes are TRBV5-4 and TRBJ1-6; D might be TRBD1 (6 bases). Germline V gives CDR1 SGHNT, CDR2 YYREEE (reference sequence). The ends were cut back, 3 bases at V and 9 bases at J, with 13 bases in the middle. The CDR3 sequence is 14 residues long.

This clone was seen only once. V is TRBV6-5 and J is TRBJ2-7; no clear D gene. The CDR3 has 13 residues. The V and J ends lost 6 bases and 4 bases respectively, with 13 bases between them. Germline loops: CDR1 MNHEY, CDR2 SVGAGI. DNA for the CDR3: TGTGCCAGCAGCTACGGGTTTGGGTACGAGCAGTACTTC. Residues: CASSYGFGYEQYF.

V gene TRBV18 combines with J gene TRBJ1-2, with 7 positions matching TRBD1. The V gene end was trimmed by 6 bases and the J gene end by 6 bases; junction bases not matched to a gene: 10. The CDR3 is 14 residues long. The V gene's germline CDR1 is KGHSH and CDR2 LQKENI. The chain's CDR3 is CASSQTRQGDGYTF. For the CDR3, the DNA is TGTGCCAGCTCCCAGACAAGACAGGGAGATGGCTACACCTTC.

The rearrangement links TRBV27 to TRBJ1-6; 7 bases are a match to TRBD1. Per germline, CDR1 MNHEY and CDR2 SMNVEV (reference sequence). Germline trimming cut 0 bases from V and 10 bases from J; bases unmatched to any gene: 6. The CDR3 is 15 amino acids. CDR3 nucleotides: TGTGCCAGCAGTTTATCCACAGGGGCTGAATCACCCCTCCACTTT. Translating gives CASSLSTGAESPLHF.

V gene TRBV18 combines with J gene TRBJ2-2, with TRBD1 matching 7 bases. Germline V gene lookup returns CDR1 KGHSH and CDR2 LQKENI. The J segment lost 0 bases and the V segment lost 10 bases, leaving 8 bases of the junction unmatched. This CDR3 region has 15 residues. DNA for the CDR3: TGTGCCACCTTGAGGGACAGAGCGAACACCGGGGAGCTGTTTTTT. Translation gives CATLRDRANTGELFF.

The CDR3 DNA is TGTGCCAGCAGCAACCCGGGACAGGGCCCCGAGCAGTACTTC. Its translation is CASSNPGQGPEQYF. The rearrangement links TRBV7-8 to TRBJ2-7, with 9 bases aligning to TRBD1. This CDR3 region has 14 residues. With V trimmed by 5 bases and J by 6 bases, 8 bases remained unmatched. Per the germline V gene, CDR1 is SGHVS and CDR2 is FQNEAQ.

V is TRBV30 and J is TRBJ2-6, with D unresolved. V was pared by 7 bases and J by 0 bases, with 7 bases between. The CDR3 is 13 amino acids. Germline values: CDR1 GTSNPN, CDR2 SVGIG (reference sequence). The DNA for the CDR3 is TGTGCCTCCGATCTCTCTGGGGCCAACGTCCTGACTTTC. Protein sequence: CASDLSGANVLTF.

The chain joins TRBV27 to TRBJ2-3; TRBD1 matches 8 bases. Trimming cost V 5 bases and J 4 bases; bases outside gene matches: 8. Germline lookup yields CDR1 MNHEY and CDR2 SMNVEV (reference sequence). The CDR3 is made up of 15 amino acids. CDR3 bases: TGTGCCAGCAGTGTGCCTGGACAGGGTTCAGATACGCAGTATTTT. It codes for CASSVPGQGSDTQYF.

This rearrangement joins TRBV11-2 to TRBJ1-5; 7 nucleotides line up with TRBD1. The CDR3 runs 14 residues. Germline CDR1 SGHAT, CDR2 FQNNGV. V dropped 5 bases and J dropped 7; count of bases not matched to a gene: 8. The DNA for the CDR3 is TGTGCCAGCAGCGACCGACAGGGCCGCCAGCCCCAGCATTTT. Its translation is CASSDRQGRQPQHF.

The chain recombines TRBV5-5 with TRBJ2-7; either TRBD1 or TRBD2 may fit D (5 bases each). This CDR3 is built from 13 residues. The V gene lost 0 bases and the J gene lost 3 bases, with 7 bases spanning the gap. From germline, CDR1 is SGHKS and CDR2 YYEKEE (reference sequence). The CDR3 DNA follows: TGTGCCAGCAGCTTGGGAGGGGACTACGAGCAGTACTTC. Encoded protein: CASSLGGDYEQYF.

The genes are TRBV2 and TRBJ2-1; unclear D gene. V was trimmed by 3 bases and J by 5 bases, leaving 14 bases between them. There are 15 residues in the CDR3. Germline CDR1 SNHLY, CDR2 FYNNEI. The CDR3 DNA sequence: TGTGCCAGCAGTGAGCTCGGCCTAGACCACAATGAGCAGTTCTTC. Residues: CASSELGLDHNEQFF.

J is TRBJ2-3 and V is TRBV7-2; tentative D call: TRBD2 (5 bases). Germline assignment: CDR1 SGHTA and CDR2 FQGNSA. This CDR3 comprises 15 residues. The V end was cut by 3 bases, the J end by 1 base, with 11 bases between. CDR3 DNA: TGTGCCAGCAGCTTGACTATAGAGGGCACAGATACGCAGTATTTT. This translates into CASSLTIEGTDTQYF.

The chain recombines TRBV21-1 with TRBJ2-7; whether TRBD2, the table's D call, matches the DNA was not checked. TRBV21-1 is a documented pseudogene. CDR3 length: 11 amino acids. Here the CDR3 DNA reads TGTGCCAGTCTAGTCTCCTACGAGCAGTACTTC. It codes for CASLVSYEQYF.

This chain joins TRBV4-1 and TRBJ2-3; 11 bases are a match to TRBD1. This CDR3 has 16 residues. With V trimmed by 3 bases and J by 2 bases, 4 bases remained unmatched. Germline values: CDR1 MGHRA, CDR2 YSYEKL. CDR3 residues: CASSHGGQGATDTQYF. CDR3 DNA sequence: TGCGCCAGCAGCCACGGCGGACAGGGGGCCACAGATACGCAGTATTTT.

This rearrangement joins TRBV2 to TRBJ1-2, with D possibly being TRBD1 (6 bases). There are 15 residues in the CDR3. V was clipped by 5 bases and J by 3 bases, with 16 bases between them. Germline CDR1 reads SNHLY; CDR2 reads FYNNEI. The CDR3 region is CASSLQGGDDYGYTF. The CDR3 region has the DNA TGTGCCAGCAGTCTACAGGGAGGTGATGACTATGGCTACACCTTC.

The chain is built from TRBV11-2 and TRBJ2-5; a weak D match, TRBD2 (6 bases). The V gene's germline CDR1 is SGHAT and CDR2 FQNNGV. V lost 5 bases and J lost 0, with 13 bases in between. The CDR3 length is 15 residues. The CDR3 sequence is CASSLTAGYQETQYF. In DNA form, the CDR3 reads TGTGCCAGCAGCCTCACCGCGGGGTACCAAGAGACCCAGTACTTC.

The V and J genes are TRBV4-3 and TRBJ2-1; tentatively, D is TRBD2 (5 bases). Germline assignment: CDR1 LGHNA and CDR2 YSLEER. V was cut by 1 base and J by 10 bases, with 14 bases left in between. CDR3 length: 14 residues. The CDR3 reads CASSQVGVEGEQFF. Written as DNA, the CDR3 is TGCGCCAGCAGCCAAGTAGGTGTAGAGGGCGAGCAGTTCTTC.

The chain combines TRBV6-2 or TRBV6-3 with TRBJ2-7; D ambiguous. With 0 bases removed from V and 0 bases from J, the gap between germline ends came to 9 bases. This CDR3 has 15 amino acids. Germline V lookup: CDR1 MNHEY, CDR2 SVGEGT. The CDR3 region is CASSYSTDGSYEQYF. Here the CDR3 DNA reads TGTGCCAGCAGTTACTCGACGGACGGCTCCTACGAGCAGTACTTC.

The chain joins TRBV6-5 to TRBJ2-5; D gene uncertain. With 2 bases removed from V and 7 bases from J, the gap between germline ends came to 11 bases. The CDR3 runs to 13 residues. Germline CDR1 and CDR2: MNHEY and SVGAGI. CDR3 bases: TGTGCCAGCAGTTACGTCGCAGACGGGACCCAGTACTTC. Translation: CASSYVADGTQYF.

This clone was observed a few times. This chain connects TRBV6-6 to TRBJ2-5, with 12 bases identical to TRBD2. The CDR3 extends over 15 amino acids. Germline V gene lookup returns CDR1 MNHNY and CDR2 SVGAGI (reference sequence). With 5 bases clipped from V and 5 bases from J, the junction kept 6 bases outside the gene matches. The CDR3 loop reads CASSATSGRFETQYF. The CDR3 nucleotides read TGTGCCAGCAGTGCTACTAGCGGGAGGTTTGAGACCCAGTACTTC.

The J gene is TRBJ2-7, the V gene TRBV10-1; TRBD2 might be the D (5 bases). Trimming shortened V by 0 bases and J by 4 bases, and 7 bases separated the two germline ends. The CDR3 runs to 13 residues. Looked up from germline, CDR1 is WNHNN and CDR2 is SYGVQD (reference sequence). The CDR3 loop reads CASSESTGYEQYF. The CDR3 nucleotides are TGCGCCAGCAGTGAGTCGACGGGGTACGAGCAGTACTTC.

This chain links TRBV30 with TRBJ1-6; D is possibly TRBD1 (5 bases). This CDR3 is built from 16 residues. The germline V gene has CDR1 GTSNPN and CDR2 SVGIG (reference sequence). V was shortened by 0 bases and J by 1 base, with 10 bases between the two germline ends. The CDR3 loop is CAWSVQGRSYNSPLHF. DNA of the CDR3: TGTGCCTGGAGTGTCCAGGGACGGTCCTATAATTCACCCCTCCACTTT.

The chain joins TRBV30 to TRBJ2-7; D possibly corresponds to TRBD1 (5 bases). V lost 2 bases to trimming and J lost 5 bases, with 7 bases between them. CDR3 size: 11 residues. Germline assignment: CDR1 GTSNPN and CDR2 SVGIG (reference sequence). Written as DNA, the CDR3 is TGTGCCTGGAGTATAGGGGACGAGCAGTACTTC. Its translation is CAWSIGDEQYF.

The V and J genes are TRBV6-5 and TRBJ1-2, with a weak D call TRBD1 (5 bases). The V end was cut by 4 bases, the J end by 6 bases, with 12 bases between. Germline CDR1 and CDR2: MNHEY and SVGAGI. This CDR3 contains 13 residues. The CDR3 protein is CASSLVGDHGYTF. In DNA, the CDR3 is TGTGCCAGCAGTTTGGTAGGGGATCATGGCTACACCTTC.

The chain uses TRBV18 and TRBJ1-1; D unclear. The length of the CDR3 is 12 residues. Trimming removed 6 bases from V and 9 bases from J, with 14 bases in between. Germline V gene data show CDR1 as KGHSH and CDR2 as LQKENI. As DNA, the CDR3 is TGTGCCAGCTCCTTTGACGGAGCCCAAGCTTTCTTT. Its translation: CASSFDGAQAFF.

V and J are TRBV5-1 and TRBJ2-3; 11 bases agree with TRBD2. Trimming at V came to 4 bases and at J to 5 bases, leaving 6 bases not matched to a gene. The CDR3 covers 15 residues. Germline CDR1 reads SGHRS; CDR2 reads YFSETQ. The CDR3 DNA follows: TGCGCCAGCAGCCGGGGACTAGCGGAGGGAGATACGCAGTATTTT. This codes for CASSRGLAEGDTQYF.